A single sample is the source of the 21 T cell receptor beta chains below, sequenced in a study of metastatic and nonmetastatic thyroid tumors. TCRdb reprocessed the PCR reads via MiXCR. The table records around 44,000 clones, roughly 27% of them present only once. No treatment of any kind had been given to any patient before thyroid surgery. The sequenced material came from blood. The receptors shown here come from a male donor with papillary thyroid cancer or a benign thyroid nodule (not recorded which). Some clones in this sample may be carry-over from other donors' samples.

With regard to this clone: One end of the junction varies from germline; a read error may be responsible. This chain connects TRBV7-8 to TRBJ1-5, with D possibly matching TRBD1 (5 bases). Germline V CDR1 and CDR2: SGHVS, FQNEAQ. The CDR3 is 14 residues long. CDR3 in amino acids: CASRLGANVKPQHF. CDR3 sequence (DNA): TGTGCCAGCAGATTAGGGGCAAACGTTAAGCCCCAGCATTTT.

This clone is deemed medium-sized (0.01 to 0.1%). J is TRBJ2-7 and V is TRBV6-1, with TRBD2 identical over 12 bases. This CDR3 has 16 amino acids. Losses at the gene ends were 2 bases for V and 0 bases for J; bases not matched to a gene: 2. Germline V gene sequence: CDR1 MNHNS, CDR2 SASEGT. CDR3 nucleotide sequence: TGTGCCAGCAGTGAAAGGACTAGCGGGACCTCCTACGAGCAGTACTTC. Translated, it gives CASSERTSGTSYEQYF.

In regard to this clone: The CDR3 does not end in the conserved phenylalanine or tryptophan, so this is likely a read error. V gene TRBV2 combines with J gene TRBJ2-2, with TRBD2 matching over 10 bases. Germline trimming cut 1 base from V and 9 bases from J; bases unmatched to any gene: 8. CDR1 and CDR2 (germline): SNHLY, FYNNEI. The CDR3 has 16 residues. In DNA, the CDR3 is TGTGCCAGCAGTGAAGTGTCTAGCGGGAGATCCTGGGAGCTGTTTTTA. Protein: CASSEVSSGRSWELFL.

The CDR3 DNA sequence: TGTGCCAGCAGCTACTACCGGACTGCGGACGAGCAGTACTTC. Amino acid sequence: CASSYYRTADEQYF. The chain links TRBV27 to TRBJ2-7, with D perhaps matching TRBD2 (5 bases). Germline V gene data show CDR1 as MNHEY and CDR2 as SMNVEV (reference sequence). The ends were cut back, 6 bases at V and 5 bases at J, with 17 bases in the middle. This CDR3 has 14 residues.

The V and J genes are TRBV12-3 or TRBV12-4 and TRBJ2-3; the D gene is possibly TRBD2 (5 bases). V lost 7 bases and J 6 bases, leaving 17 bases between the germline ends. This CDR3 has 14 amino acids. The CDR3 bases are TGTGCCAGCATCCCCCGGGGTTTCACGGATACGCAGTATTTT. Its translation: CASIPRGFTDTQYF.

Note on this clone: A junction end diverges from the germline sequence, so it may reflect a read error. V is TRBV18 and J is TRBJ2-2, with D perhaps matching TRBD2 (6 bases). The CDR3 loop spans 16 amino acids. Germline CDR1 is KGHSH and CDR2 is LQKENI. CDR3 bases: TGTGCCAGCTCACCACGGTCCGCGCGGGCGGGCGGGAAGCTGTTTTTT. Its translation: CASSPRSARAGGKLFF.

CDR3 sequence reads: CAIFPGGGIDNEQFF. The CDR3 DNA reads TGTGCCATCTTTCCGGGCGGAGGAATTGACAATGAGCAGTTCTTC. This chain uses TRBV28 with TRBJ2-1, with D maybe TRBD2 (5 bases). With 10 bases removed from V and 5 bases from J, the gap between germline ends came to 21 bases. Looked up from germline, CDR1 is MDHEN and CDR2 is SYDVKM. This CDR3 contains 15 residues.

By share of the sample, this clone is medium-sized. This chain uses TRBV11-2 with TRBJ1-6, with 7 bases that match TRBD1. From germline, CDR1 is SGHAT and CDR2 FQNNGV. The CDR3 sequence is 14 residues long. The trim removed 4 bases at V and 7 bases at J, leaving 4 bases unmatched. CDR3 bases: TGTGCCAGCAGCTCCCGGGACAGCAATTCACCCCTCCACTTT. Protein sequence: CASSSRDSNSPLHF.

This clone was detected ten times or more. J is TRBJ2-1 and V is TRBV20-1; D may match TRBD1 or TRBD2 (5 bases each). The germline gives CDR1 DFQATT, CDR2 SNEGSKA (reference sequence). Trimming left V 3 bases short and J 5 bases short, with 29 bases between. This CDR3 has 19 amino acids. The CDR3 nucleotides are TGCAGTGCTAGGGGGGAAGCCCGACTCAGATTTAGGTTGGACAATGAGCAGTTCTTC. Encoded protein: CSARGEARLRFRLDNEQFF.

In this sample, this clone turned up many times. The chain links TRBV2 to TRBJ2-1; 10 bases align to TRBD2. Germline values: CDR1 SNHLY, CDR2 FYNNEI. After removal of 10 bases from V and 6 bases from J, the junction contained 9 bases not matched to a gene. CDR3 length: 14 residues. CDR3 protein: CATRPGLALNEQFF. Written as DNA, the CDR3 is TGTGCCACAAGACCGGGACTAGCGCTCAATGAGCAGTTCTTC. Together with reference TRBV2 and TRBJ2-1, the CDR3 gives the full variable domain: EPEVTQTPSHQVTQMGQEVILRCVPISNHLYFYWYRQILGQKVEFLVSFYNNEISEKSEIFDDQFSVERPDGSNFTLKIRSTKLEDSAMYFCATRPGLALNEQFFGPGTRLTVL.

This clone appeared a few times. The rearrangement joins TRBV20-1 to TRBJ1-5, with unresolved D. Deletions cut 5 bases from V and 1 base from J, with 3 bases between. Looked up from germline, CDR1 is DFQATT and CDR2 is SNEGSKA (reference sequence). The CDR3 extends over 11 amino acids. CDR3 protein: CSAGSNQPQHF. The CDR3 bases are TGCAGTGCTGGGAGCAATCAGCCCCAGCATTTT.

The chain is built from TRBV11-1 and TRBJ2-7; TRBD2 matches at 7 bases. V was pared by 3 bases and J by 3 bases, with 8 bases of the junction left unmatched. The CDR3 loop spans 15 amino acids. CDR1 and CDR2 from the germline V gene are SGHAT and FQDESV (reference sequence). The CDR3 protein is CASSFSYGGGYEQYF. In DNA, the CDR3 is TGTGCCAGCAGCTTTAGCTATGGCGGGGGCTACGAGCAGTACTTC.

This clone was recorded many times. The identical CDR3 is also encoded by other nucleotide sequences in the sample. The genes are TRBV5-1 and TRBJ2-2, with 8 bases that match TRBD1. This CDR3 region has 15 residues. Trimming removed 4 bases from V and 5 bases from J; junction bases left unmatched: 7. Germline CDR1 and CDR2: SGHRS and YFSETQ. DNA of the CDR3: TGCGCCAGCAGCCCGAGGACAGGGTTAACCGGGGAGCTGTTTTTT. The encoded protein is CASSPRTGLTGELFF.

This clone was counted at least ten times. The CDR3 region is CSVGLAGASDTQYF. The CDR3 bases are TGCAGCGTTGGCCTAGCGGGAGCTTCAGATACGCAGTATTTT. The chain joins TRBV29-1 to TRBJ2-3; 10 positions agree with TRBD2. Losses at the gene ends were 4 bases for V and 4 bases for J; bases not matched to a gene: 5. Germline V lookup: CDR1 SQVTM, CDR2 ANQGSEA. The CDR3 has 14 residues.

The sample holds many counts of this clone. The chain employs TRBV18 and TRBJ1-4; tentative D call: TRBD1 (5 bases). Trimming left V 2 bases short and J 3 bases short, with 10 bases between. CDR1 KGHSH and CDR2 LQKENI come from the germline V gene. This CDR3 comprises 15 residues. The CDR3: CASSPLPGPNEKLFF. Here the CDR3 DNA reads TGTGCCAGCTCACCATTACCGGGACCTAATGAAAAACTGTTTTTT.

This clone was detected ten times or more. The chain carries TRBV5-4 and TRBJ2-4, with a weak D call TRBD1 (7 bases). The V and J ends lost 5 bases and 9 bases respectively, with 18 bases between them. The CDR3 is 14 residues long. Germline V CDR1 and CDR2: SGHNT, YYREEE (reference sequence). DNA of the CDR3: TGTGCCAGCAGATCGACAGGGACTGCCGGCATTCAGTACTTC. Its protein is CASRSTGTAGIQYF.

CDR3 DNA sequence: TGTGCCAGCTCGGGACAGGGCCAAGAGACCCAGTACTTC. It encodes CASSGQGQETQYF. This chain links TRBV28 with TRBJ2-5; the match to TRBD1 covers 9 bases. Losses at the gene ends were 8 bases for V and 1 base for J; bases not matched to a gene: 2. This CDR3 spans 13 amino acids. Germline CDR1 MDHEN, CDR2 SYDVKM.

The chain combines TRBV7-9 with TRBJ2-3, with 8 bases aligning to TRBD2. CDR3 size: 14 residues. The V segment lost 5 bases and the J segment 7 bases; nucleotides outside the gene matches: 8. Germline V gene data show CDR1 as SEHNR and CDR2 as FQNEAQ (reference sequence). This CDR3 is CASSPAGVGYTQYF. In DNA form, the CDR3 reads TGTGCCAGCAGCCCAGCGGGAGTTGGATATACGCAGTATTTT.

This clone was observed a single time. This CDR3 reads CASSQGTGIEAFF. The DNA of the CDR3 is TGTGCCAGCAGCCAAGGGACAGGGATTGAAGCTTTCTTT. This chain uses TRBV3-1 with TRBJ1-1, with 8 bases lining up with TRBD1. V gave up 1 base and J gave up 7 bases; unmatched junction bases: 2. Germline CDR1 and CDR2: LGHDT and YNNKEL (reference sequence). The CDR3 sequence is 13 residues long. The full variable domain, with the rest looked up from reference TRBV3-1 and TRBJ1-1, is DTAVSQTPKYLVTQMGNDKSIKCEQNLGHDTMYWYKQDSKKFLKIMFSYNNKELIINETVPNRFSPKSPDKAHLNLHINSLELGDSAVYFCASSQGTGIEAFFGQGTRLTVV.

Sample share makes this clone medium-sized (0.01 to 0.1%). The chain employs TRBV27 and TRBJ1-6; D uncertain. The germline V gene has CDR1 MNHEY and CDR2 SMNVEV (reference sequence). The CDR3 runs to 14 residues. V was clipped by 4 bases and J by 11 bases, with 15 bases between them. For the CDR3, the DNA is TGTGCCAGCAGTTCCAATCAGGCGGGAACACCCCTCCACTTT. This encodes CASSSNQAGTPLHF.

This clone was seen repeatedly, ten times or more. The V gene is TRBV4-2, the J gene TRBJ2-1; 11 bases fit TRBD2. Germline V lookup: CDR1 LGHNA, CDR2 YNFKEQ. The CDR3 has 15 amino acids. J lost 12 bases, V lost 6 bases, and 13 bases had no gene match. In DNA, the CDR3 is TGTGCCAGCAGTTCCGAGACTAGCGGGATCGGGGTGCAGTTCTTC. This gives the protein CASSSETSGIGVQFF.